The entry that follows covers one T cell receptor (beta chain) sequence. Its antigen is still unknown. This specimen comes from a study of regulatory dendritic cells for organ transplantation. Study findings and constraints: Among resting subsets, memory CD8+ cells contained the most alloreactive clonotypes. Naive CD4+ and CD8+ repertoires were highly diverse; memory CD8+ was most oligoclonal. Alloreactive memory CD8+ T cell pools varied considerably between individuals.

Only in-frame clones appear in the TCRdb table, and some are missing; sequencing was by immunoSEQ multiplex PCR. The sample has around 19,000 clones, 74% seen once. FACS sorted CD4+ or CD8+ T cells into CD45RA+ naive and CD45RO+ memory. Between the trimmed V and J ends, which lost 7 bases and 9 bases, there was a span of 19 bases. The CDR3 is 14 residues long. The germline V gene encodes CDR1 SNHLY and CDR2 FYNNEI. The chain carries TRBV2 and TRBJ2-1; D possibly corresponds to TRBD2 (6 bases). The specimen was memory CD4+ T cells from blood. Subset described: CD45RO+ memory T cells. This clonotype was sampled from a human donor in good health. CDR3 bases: TGTGCCAGCACCCAGCGGGCAGGCCCGGGTGAGCAGTTCTTC. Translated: CASTQRAGPGEQFF. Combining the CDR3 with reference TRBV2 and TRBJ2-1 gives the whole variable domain EPEVTQTPSHQVTQMGQEVILRCVPISNHLYFYWYRQILGQKVEFLVSFYNNEISEKSEIFDDQFSVERPDGSNFTLKIRSTKLEDSAMYFCASTQRAGPGEQFFGPGTRLTVL.